This T cell receptor (beta chain) is from a study of T cell responses to AZD1222 COVID-19 vaccine. The CDR3 loop spans 15 amino acids. The germline gives CDR1 SGHTA, CDR2 FQGNSA. The trim removed 4 bases at V and 4 bases at J, leaving 0 bases unmatched. This clone was picked up many times. Repertoires were generated with immunoSEQ multiplex PCR, while TCRdb's copy carries only in-frame clones and drops some. The sample has 130,000 or so clones, approximately 88% seen once; the top ten hold approximately 3.1%. The TCR was taken from an adult in good health. The chain recombines TRBV7-2 with TRBJ2-3; 15 bases agree with TRBD2. Sample: peripheral blood, taken on day 0 of AZD1222 vaccination. The CDR3 coding sequence is TGTGCCAGCAGCTGGACTAGCGGGGGGGCAGATACGCAGTATTTT. It translates to CASSWTSGGADTQYF.